Sequencing of this TCR beta chain was carried out in a study of control samples from healthy donors and cancer patients. The CDR3 is 19 amino acids. The table came from immunoSEQ multiplex PCR; TCRdb's copy has only in-frame clones and leaves some out. The data show 50,000 to 55,000 clones, with about nine tenths seen just once and about an eighth held by the top ten. This receptor was obtained from a man aged 55 to 70 with head and neck cancer. The sequenced sample was PBMCs. The rearrangement joins TRBV21-1 to TRBJ1-5; the table's D call, TRBD1, was not checked against the DNA. TRBV21-1 counts as a pseudogene. The CDR3 coding sequence is TGTGCCAGCAGCACGACCCATTCCCGACAGGCACATAGCAATCAGCCCCAGCATTTT. Protein: CASSTTHSRQAHSNQPQHF.